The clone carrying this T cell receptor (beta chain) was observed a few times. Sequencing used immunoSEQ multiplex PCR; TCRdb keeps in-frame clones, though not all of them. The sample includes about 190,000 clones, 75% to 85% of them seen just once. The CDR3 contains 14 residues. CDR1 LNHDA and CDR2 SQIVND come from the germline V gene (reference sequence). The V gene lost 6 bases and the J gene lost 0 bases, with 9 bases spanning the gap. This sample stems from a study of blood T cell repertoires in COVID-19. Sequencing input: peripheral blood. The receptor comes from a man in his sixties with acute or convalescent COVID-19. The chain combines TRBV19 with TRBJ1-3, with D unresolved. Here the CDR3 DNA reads TGTGCCAGTAGCTCTAGTCACTCTGGAAACACCATATATTTT. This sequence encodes CASSSSHSGNTIYF.